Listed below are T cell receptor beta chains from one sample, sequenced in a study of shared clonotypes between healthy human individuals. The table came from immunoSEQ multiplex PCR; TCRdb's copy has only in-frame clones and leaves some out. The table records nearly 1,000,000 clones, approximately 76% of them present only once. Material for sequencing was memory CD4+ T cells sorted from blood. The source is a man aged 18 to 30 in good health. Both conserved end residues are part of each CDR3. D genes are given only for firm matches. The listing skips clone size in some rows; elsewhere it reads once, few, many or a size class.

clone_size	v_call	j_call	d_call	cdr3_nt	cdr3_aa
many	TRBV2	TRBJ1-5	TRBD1	TGTGCCAGCAGGGGGGGACAGGGGTTTAATCAGCCCCAGCATTTT	CASRGGQGFNQPQHF
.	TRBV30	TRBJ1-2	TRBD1	TGTGCCTGGAGTACCAACAGGGGGGGCTATGGCTACACCTTC	CAWSTNRGGYGYTF
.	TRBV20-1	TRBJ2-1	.	TGCAGTGCTAGAGAATACCCTAAGCAGTTCTTC	CSAREYPKQFF
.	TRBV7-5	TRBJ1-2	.	TGTGCCAGAAGCTTAGGGTTAGTGGCAGTCTATGGCTACACCTTC	CARSLGLVAVYGYTF
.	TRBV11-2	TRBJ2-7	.	TGTGCCAGCAGCTTAGGACCTCTAGAGCAGTACTTC	CASSLGPLEQYF
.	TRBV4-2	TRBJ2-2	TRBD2	TGTGCCAGCAGCTTCCTCACTAGCGGGGGGTCAAACACCGGGGAGCTGTTTTTT	CASSFLTSGGSNTGELFF
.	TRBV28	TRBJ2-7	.	TGTGCCAGCCGGGGTACCTCCTACGAGCAGTACTTC	CASRGTSYEQYF
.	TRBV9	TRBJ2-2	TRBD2	TGTGCCAGCAGCGTAGCTGGGAGCGGGAGTACCGGGGAGCTGTTTTTT	CASSVAGSGSTGELFF
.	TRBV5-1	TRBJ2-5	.	TGCGCCAGCAGCTTGTTCGAAGAGACCCAGTACTTC	CASSLFEETQYF
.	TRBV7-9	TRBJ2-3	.	TGTGCCAGCAGCTTAGCGGGACATAGCACAGATACGCAGTATTTT	CASSLAGHSTDTQYF
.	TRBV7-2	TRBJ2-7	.	TGTGCCAGCAGCTTAGTGGGTTCGGAGGGGTACGAGCAGTACTTC	CASSLVGSEGYEQYF
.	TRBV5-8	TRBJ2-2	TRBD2	TGTGCCAGCAGCTTGAAGCTAGCGGGGACCGGGGAGCTGTTTTTT	CASSLKLAGTGELFF
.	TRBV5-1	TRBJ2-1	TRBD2	TGCGCCAGCAGACCCAAGCGGGAGGCCGCCTACAATGAGCAGTTCTTC	CASRPKREAAYNEQFF
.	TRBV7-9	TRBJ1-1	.	TGTGCCAGCATCCCAACGGGGCAGCCGAACACTGAAGCTTTCTTT	CASIPTGQPNTEAFF
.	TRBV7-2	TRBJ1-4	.	TGTGCCAGCAGCCTGCAGGGTGTGGGTAATGAAAAACTGTTTTTT	CASSLQGVGNEKLFF